The 13 T cell receptor beta chains given below trace back to one sample, sequenced in a study of sequential checkpoint blockade in melanoma. Treatment of the sample: randomized to nivolumab then ipilimumab (arm A) or the reverse (arm B). TCRdb's copy holds only in-frame clones and misses some; the assay was immunoSEQ multiplex PCR. The data hold around 6,000 clones, with about 21% observed a single time. Sample: tumor tissue (inferred from file names), taken from a patient given nivolumab and ipilimumab in sequence. Source of these receptors: a human donor with melanoma.

The chain combines TRBV6-8 with TRBJ1-1, with D unresolved. Trimming left V 4 bases short and J 0 bases short, with 9 bases between. The CDR3 consists of 14 residues. Per germline, CDR1 MNHGY and CDR2 SAAAGT. CDR3 loop: CASSLVLMNTEAFF. The CDR3 coding sequence is TGTGCCAGCAGTTTGGTCCTCATGAACACTGAAGCTTTCTTT.

In its sample, this clone was seen a few times. The rearrangement joins TRBV6-8 to TRBJ1-5; D unclear. Germline values: CDR1 MNHGY, CDR2 SAAAGT. The CDR3 runs 13 residues. V was clipped by 5 bases and J by 11 bases, with 16 bases between them. CDR3 nucleotides: TGTGCCAGCAGTAATATAGGTTCTGAGGCCCAGCATTTT. Encoded protein: CASSNIGSEAQHF.

In its sample, this clone was seen a few times. The rearrangement uses TRBV9 and TRBJ1-2, with D possibly matching TRBD1 (5 bases). The germline V and J ends were trimmed by 5 bases and 3 bases, with 20 bases remaining between them. The CDR3 is 16 residues long. Germline assignment: CDR1 SGDLS and CDR2 YYNGEE. In nucleotides, the CDR3 is TGTGCCAGCAGTGGGACCGAGGGCCTTCCGTACTATGGCTACACCTTC. It specifies CASSGTEGLPYYGYTF.

The gene calls are TRBV28 and TRBJ1-2; 9 bases fit TRBD1. Trimming cost V 6 bases and J 4 bases; bases outside gene matches: 9. This CDR3 has 15 amino acids. Germline lookup yields CDR1 MDHEN and CDR2 SYDVKM. The CDR3 DNA reads as TGTGCCAGCAGACGATACAGGGGGCAGGTCTATGGCTACACCTTC. Protein: CASRRYRGQVYGYTF.

This clone was picked up a small number of times. The chain joins TRBV6-8 to TRBJ2-1, with TRBD2 identical over 13 bases. This CDR3 has 20 residues. The V gene's germline CDR1 is MNHGY and CDR2 SAAAGT. V lost 0 bases, J lost 0 bases, and 8 bases stayed unmatched. The CDR3 DNA follows: TGTGCCAGCAGTTACTCTCTGACTAGCGGGAGGTCTAGCTCCTACAATGAGCAGTTCTTC. It specifies CASSYSLTSGRSSSYNEQFF.

This clone was found once. V usage is TRBV19 and J usage is TRBJ2-7; D gene uncertain. Germline lookup yields CDR1 LNHDA and CDR2 SQIVND (reference sequence). V lost 7 bases to trimming and J lost 2 bases, with 15 bases between them. This CDR3 comprises 14 residues. The CDR3 region is CASTLGTNTYEQYF. The CDR3 DNA follows: TGTGCCAGTACCCTTGGAACAAATACCTACGAGCAGTACTTC.

At least ten counts were recorded for this clone. The V gene is TRBV11-3, the J gene TRBJ2-7; 8 bases agree with TRBD1. J was trimmed by 2 bases and V by 6 bases; bases with no gene match: 6. Germline values: CDR1 SGHNT, CDR2 YENEEA. CDR3 length: 14 amino acids. The CDR3 spells CASRSRTGPYEQYF. CDR3 nucleotide sequence: TGTGCCAGCAGATCGCGGACAGGGCCCTACGAGCAGTACTTC.

CDR3 nucleotide sequence: TGTGCCAGCTCACCATTGGACAGACAGGGGAGGCCGTACGAGCAGTACTTC. This codes for CASSPLDRQGRPYEQYF. J is TRBJ2-7 and V is TRBV18, with 8 nucleotides matching TRBD1. CDR1 and CDR2 from the germline V gene are KGHSH and LQKENI. Trimming took 2 bases from V and 4 from J; bases not matched to a gene: 13. This CDR3 is built from 17 residues.

This clone was detected a few times. The CDR3 spells CASSLTSLRTDTQYF. CDR3 bases: TGTGCCAGCAGCTTAACTAGCCTTAGAACAGATACGCAGTATTTT. The rearrangement links TRBV7-6 to TRBJ2-3; possible D gene TRBD2, 6 bases. V was trimmed by 2 bases and J by 3 bases, leaving 12 bases between them. This CDR3 is built from 15 residues. The germline V gene encodes CDR1 SGHVS and CDR2 FNYEAQ.

This clone was observed many times. The rearrangement links TRBV11-3 to TRBJ2-7, with TRBD2 identical over 7 bases. CDR1 SGHNT and CDR2 YENEEA come from the germline V gene. Trimming took 4 bases from V and 7 from J; bases not matched to a gene: 10. The CDR3 is made up of 14 amino acids. The CDR3 protein is CASSSRAAAGEQYF. In DNA, the CDR3 is TGTGCCAGCAGCTCACGGGCGGCAGCGGGGGAGCAGTACTTC.

This clone was counted a few times. V is TRBV28 and J is TRBJ2-7, with 7 bases fitting TRBD2. The J segment lost 0 bases and the V segment lost 3 bases, leaving 8 bases of the junction unmatched. There are 16 residues in the CDR3. The germline gives CDR1 MDHEN, CDR2 SYDVKM. CDR3 amino acids: CASSFFRAGSSYEQYF. The CDR3 coding sequence is TGTGCCAGCAGTTTCTTCAGAGCGGGGAGCTCCTACGAGCAGTACTTC.

The CDR3 nucleotides are TGTGCCAGCAGTGAACTCGGGGACCCGGGGAACACTGAAGCTTTCTTT. It codes for CASSELGDPGNTEAFF. The rearrangement joins TRBV25-1 to TRBJ1-1; TRBD1 might be the D (5 bases). The CDR3 spans 16 residues. Per germline, CDR1 MGHDK and CDR2 SYGVNS. V was cut by 2 bases and J by 1 base, with 14 bases left in between.

In nucleotides, the CDR3 is TGTGCCTGGAGTGTACAGGGACGAGGGACAGGGCCCCTTAGTACCTTC. Amino acid sequence: CAWSVQGRGTGPLSTF. This chain joins TRBV30 and TRBJ1-2, with 9 positions matching TRBD1. The CDR3 runs 16 residues. The trim removed 0 bases at V and 14 bases at J, leaving 19 bases unmatched. The germline V gene has CDR1 GTSNPN and CDR2 SVGIG (reference sequence).